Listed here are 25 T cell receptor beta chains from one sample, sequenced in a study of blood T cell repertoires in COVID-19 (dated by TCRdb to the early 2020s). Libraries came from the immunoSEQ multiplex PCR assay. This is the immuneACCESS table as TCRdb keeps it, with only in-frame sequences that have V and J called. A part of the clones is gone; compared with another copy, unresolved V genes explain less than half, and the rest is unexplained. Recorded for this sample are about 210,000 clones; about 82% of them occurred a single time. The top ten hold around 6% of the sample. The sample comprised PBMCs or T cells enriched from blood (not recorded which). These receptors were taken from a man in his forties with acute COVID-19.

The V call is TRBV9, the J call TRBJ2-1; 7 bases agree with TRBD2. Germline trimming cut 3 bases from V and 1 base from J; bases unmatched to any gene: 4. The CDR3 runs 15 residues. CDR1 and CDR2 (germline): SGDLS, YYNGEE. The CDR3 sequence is CASSGAGTSYNEQFF. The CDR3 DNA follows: TGTGCCAGCAGCGGAGCGGGAACGTCCTACAATGAGCAGTTCTTC.

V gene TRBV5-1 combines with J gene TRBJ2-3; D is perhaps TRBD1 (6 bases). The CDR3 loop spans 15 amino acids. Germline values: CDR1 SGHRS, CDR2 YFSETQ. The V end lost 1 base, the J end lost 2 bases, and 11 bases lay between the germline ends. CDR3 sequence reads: CASSLWGQSTDTQYF. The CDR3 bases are TGCGCCAGCAGCTTGTGGGGGCAGTCCACAGATACGCAGTATTTT. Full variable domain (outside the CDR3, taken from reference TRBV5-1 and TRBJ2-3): KAGVTQTPRYLIKTRGQQVTLSCSPISGHRSVSWYQQTPGQGLQFLFEYFSETQRNKGNFPGRFSGRQFSNSRSEMNVSTLELGDSALYLCASSLWGQSTDTQYFGPGTRLTVL.

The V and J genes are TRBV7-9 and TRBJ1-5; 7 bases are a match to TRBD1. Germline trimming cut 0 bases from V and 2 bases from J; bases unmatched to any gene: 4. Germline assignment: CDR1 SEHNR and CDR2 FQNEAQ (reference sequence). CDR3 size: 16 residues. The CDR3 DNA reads TGTGCCAGCAGCTTAGCCCGGGACAGTGGCAATCAGCCCCAGCATTTT. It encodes CASSLARDSGNQPQHF.

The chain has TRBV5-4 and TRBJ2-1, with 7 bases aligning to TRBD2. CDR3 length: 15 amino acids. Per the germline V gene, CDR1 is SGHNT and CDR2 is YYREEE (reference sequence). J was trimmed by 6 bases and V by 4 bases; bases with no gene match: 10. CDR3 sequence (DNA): TGTGCCAGCAGCCTGCTGACGACTAGCCTCAATGAGCAGTTCTTC. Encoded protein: CASSLLTTSLNEQFF.

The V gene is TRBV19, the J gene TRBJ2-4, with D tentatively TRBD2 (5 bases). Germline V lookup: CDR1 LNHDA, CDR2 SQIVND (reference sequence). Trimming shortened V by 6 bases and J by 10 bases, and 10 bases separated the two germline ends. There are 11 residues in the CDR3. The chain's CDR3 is CASSLLGIQYF. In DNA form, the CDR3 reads TGTGCCAGTAGCCTACTAGGGATTCAGTACTTC.

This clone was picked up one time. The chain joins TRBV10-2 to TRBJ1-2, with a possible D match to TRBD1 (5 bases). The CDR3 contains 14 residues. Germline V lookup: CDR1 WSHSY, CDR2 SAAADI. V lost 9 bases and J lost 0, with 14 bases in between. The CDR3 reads CASSVGAPNYGYTF. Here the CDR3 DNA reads TGCGCCAGTTCCGTAGGGGCCCCTAACTATGGCTACACCTTC.

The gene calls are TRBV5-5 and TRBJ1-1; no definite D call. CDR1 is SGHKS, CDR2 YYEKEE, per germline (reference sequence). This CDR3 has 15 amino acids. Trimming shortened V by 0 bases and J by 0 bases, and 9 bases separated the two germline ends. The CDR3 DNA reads TGTGCCAGCAGCTTGGCCAGTACGATGAACACTGAAGCTTTCTTT. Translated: CASSLASTMNTEAFF. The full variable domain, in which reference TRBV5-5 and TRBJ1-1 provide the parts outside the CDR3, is DAGVTQSPTHLIKTRGQQVTLRCSPISGHKSVSWYQQVLGQGPQFIFQYYEKEERGRGNFPDRFSARQFPNYSSELNVNALLLGDSALYLCASSLASTMNTEAFFGQGTRLTVV.

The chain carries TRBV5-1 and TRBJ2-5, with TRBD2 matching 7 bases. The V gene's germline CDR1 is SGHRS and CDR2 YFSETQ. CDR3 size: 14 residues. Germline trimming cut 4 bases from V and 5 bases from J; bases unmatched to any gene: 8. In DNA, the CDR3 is TGCGCCAGCAGCCGCGGGGGAGGGAGGGAGACCCAGTACTTC. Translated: CASSRGGGRETQYF.

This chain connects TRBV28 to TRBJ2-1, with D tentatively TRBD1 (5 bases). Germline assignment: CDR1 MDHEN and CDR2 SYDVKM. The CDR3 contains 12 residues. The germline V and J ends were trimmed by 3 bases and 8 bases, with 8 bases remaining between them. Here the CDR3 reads CASSFLGDEQFF. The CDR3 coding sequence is TGTGCCAGCAGTTTTTTAGGGGATGAGCAGTTCTTC.

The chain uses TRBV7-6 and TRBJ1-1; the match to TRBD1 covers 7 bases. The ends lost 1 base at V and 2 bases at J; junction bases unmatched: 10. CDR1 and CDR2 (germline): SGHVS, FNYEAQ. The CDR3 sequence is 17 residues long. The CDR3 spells CASSLGGQRLRNTEAFF. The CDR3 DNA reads TGTGCCAGCAGCTTAGGGGGACAGAGACTAAGAAACACTGAAGCTTTCTTT. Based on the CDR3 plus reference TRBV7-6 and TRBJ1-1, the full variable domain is GAGVSQSPRYKVTKRGQDVALRCDPISGHVSLYWYRQALGQGPEFLTYFNYEAQQDKSGLPNDRFSAERPEGSISTLTIQRTEQRDSAMYRCASSLGGQRLRNTEAFFGQGTRLTVV.

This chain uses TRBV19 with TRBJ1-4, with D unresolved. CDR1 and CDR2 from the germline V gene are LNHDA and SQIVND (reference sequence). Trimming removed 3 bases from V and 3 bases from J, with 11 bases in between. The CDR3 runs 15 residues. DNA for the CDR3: TGTGCCAGTAGTATGATCCCCGGGTCTAATGAAAAACTGTTTTTT. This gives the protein CASSMIPGSNEKLFF.

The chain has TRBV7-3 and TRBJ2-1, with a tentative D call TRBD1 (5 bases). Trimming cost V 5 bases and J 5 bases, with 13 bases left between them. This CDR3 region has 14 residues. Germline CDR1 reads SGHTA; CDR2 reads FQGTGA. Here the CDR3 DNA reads TGTGCCAGCAGCCATGGGGCGGCAAACAATGAGCAGTTCTTC. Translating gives CASSHGAANNEQFF.

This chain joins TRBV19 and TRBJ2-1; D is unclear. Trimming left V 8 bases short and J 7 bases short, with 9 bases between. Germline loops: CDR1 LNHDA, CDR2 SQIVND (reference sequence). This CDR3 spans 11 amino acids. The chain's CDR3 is CASRQSNEQFF. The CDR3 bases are TGTGCCAGTCGCCAGTCGAATGAGCAGTTCTTC. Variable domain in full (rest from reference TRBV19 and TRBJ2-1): DGGITQSPKYLFRKEGQNVTLSCEQNLNHDAMYWYRQDPGQGLRLIYYSQIVNDFQKGDIAEGYSVSREKKESFPLTVTSAQKNPTAFYLCASRQSNEQFFGPGTRLTVL.

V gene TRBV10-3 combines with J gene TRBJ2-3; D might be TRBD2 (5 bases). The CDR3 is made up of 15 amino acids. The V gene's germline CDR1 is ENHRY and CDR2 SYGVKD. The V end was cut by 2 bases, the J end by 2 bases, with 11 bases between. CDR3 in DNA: TGTGCCATCAGTGAGCGAGGGCAGACCACAGATACGCAGTATTTT. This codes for CAISERGQTTDTQYF.

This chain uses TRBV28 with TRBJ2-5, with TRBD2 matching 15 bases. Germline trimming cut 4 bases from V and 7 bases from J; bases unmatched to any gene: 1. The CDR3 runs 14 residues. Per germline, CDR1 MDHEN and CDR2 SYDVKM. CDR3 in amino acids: CASSWGLAGGTQYF. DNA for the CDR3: TGTGCCAGCAGTTGGGGACTAGCGGGGGGGACCCAGTACTTC.

CDR3 coding DNA: TGTGCCAGCAGCCCCCGGGGACTAGCGGGAGTAGGGTCCACAGATACGCAGTATTTT. Its translation is CASSPRGLAGVGSTDTQYF. This chain uses TRBV9 with TRBJ2-3, with TRBD2 matching 14 bases. J lost 2 bases, V lost 4 bases, and 12 bases had no gene match. Germline CDR1 reads SGDLS; CDR2 reads YYNGEE. CDR3 length equals 19 residues.

CDR3 in DNA: TGTGCCAGCAGCAAAGGAACCCCTGGGGACAGGGGATTATCTGGGGCCAACGTCCTGACTTTC. As protein: CASSKGTPGDRGLSGANVLTF. V is TRBV21-1 and J is TRBJ2-6; TRBD1 was called by the table and not checked on the DNA. TRBV21-1 is tagged as a pseudogene. The CDR3 consists of 21 residues.

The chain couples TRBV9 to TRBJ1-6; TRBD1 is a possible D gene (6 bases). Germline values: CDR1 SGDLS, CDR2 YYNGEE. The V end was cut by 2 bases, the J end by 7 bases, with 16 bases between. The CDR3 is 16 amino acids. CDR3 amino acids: CASSVDSSRGNSPLHF. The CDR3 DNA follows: TGTGCCAGCAGCGTGGACAGCTCACGCGGGAATTCACCCCTCCACTTT.

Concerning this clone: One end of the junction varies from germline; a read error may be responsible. The CDR3 reads CASSLKTGGHQGTQYF. Written as DNA, the CDR3 is TGTGCCAGCAGCTTAAAGACAGGGGGCCATCAAGGGACCCAGTACTTC. The chain carries TRBV7-3 and TRBJ2-5; 10 bases line up with TRBD1. The CDR3 is 16 residues long. CDR1 is SGHTA, CDR2 FQGTGA, per germline.

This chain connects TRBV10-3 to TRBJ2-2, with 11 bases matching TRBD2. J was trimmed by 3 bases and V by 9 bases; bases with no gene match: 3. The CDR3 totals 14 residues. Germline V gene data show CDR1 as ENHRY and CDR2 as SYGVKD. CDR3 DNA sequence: TGTGCCATTACTAGCGGGAGAGACACCGGGGAGCTGTTTTTT. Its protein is CAITSGRDTGELFF.

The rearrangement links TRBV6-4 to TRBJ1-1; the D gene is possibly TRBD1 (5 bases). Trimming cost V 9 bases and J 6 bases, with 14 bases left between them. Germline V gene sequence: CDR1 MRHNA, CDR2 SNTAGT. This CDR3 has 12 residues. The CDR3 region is CASLNRIPEAFF. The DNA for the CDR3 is TGTGCCAGTCTAAACAGGATCCCTGAAGCTTTCTTT.

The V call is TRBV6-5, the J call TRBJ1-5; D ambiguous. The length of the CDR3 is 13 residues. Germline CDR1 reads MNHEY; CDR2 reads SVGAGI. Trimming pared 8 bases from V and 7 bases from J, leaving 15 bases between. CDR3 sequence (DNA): TGTGCCAGCTCTGAGTCCATTCTGCAGCCCCAGCATTTT. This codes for CASSESILQPQHF.

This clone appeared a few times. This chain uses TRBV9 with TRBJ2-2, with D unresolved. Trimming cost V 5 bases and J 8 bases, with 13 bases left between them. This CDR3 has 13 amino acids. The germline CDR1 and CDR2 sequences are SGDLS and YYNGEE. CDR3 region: CASSFHPEGELFF. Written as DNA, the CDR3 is TGTGCCAGCAGTTTCCATCCCGAGGGGGAGCTGTTTTTT.

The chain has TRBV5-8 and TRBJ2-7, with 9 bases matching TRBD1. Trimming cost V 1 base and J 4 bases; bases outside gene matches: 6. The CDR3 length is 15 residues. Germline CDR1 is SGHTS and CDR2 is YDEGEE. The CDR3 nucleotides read TGTGCCAGCAGCTTGTCCCGGACAGGGGTGTACGAGCAGTACTTC. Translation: CASSLSRTGVYEQYF.

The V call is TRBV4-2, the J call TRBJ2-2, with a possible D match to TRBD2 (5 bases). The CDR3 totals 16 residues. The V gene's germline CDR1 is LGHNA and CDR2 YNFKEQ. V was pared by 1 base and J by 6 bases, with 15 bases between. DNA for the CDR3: TGTGCCAGCAGCCAAGGCGGTCTAGCAGTACCCGGGGAGCTGTTTTTT. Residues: CASSQGGLAVPGELFF.